The 26 T cell receptor beta chains listed next were all sequenced from one sample in a study of blood T cell repertoires in COVID-19. Sequencing was performed with immunoSEQ multiplex PCR; in TCRdb, only in-frame clones are kept and a portion is missing. Of about 140,000 clones in the sample, about 83% were seen once. Material for sequencing was peripheral blood. These receptors came from a human donor in a cohort sampled during active COVID-19.

The chain couples TRBV7-9 to TRBJ1-2; D unclear. The CDR3 consists of 14 residues. V lost 0 bases to trimming and J lost 3 bases, with 8 bases between them. Per the germline V gene, CDR1 is SEHNR and CDR2 is FQNEAQ (reference sequence). The CDR3 DNA follows: TGTGCCAGCAGCTTAGCGACTGATTACTATGGCTACACCTTC. Amino acid sequence: CASSLATDYYGYTF.

The J gene is TRBJ2-5, the V gene TRBV18; TRBD2 might be the D (5 bases). CDR1 and CDR2 from the germline V gene are KGHSH and LQKENI. V was trimmed by 5 bases and J by 2 bases, leaving 6 bases between them. CDR3 length: 12 residues. Here the CDR3 reads CASSGGQETQYF. The CDR3 region has the DNA TGTGCCAGCTCAGGAGGTCAAGAGACCCAGTACTTC.

This sequence joins TRBV7-9 and TRBJ2-2, with TRBD2 matching over 13 bases. The CDR3 spans 15 residues. Germline lookup yields CDR1 SEHNR and CDR2 FQNEAQ (reference sequence). V lost 5 bases to trimming and J lost 6 bases; unmatched junction nucleotides: 3. In DNA, the CDR3 is TGTGCCAGCAGCCGGACTAGCGGGAGTTCCGGGGAGCTGTTTTTT. This translates into CASSRTSGSSGELFF.

The V and J genes are TRBV7-3 and TRBJ2-3; tentative D call: TRBD2 (6 bases). Germline CDR1 is SGHTA and CDR2 is FQGTGA. Trimming removed 5 bases at V and 2 bases at J, with 11 bases between. The CDR3 covers 14 residues. As DNA, the CDR3 is TGTGCCAGCAGCCTCGGGACTCCCACAGATACGCAGTATTTT. Translating gives CASSLGTPTDTQYF.

The chain links TRBV3-1 (or the pseudogene TRBV3-2) to TRBJ2-7, with TRBD2 identical over 10 bases. Germline lookup yields CDR1 LGHDT and CDR2 YNNKEL (reference sequence). V lost 1 base to trimming and J lost 7 bases; unmatched junction nucleotides: 10. This CDR3 region has 16 residues. CDR3 in DNA: TGTGCCAGCAGCCAAGGGGTAACTAGCGGGGTTTGGGAGCAGTACTTC. Translating it yields CASSQGVTSGVWEQYF.

A few counts support this clone. The genes are TRBV3-1 (or the pseudogene TRBV3-2) and TRBJ2-1, with unresolved D. The CDR3 totals 13 residues. Germline CDR1 and CDR2: LGHDT and YNNKEL (reference sequence). V lost 2 bases and J 6 bases, leaving 8 bases between the germline ends. The CDR3 here is CASSQLRSNEQFF. Written as DNA, the CDR3 is TGTGCCAGCAGCCAACTGAGAAGCAATGAGCAGTTCTTC.

V usage is TRBV5-6 and J usage is TRBJ2-2; D not certain. CDR1 SGHDT and CDR2 YYEEEE come from the germline V gene. The V gene lost 2 bases and the J gene lost 7 bases, with 6 bases spanning the gap. The CDR3 runs to 12 residues. In nucleotides, the CDR3 is TGTGCCAGCAGCTTCGTAGACGGGGAGCTGTTTTTT. Translating gives CASSFVDGELFF.

This chain uses TRBV10-3 with TRBJ1-3; D is ambiguous. The CDR3 has 16 amino acids. Trimming removed 4 bases at V and 0 bases at J, with 13 bases between. CDR1 is ENHRY, CDR2 SYGVKD, per germline. CDR3 amino acids: CAISGGGWGSGNTIYF. The CDR3 region has the DNA TGTGCCATCAGTGGGGGAGGCTGGGGCTCTGGAAACACCATATATTTT.

CDR3 loop: CASSVVGLAVTDTQYF. The CDR3 nucleotides read TGTGCCAGCAGCGTAGTGGGACTAGCGGTTACAGATACGCAGTATTTT. The chain couples TRBV9 to TRBJ2-3; 11 bases line up with TRBD2. The length of the CDR3 is 16 residues. Looked up from germline, CDR1 is SGDLS and CDR2 is YYNGEE. J lost 3 bases, V lost 0 bases, and 3 bases had no gene match.

With respect to this clone: Other DNA sequences in the sample encode the same CDR3. The chain is built from TRBV5-1 and TRBJ2-7; 9 bases map to TRBD1. CDR1 and CDR2 from the germline V gene are SGHRS and YFSETQ. J was trimmed by 2 bases and V by 4 bases; bases with no gene match: 4. CDR3 length equals 14 residues. CDR3 protein: CASSPRTGAYEQYF. CDR3 DNA: TGCGCCAGCAGCCCAAGGACAGGGGCCTACGAGCAGTACTTC.

The genes are TRBV2 and TRBJ2-1; no definite D call. Trimming shortened V by 8 bases and J by 0 bases, and 14 bases separated the two germline ends. CDR1 SNHLY and CDR2 FYNNEI come from the germline V gene. This CDR3 is 15 amino acids long. CDR3 sequence (DNA): TGTGCCAGCCATAAGACTTTCAGCTCCTACAATGAGCAGTTCTTC. Protein product: CASHKTFSSYNEQFF.

The chain uses TRBV19 and TRBJ2-7; maybe TRBD1 (6 bases). Trimming stripped 9 bases from V and 0 bases from J, with 12 bases between. This CDR3 spans 13 amino acids. Germline CDR1 and CDR2: LNHDA and SQIVND (reference sequence). CDR3 bases: TGTGCCAGCCGGGACACTAGCTCCTACGAGCAGTACTTC. Amino acid sequence: CASRDTSSYEQYF.

This clone was seen just once. The chain employs TRBV5-5 and TRBJ2-3, with D unclear. The V end lost 4 bases, the J end lost 0 bases, and 3 bases lay between the germline ends. Germline lookup yields CDR1 SGHKS and CDR2 YYEKEE (reference sequence). The length of the CDR3 is 12 residues. CDR3 residues: CASSPSTDTQYF. In nucleotides, the CDR3 is TGTGCCAGCAGCCCTAGCACAGATACGCAGTATTTT.

The chain employs TRBV5-1 and TRBJ2-7, with D tentatively TRBD2 (6 bases). V lost 4 bases, J lost 6 bases, and 17 bases lay in between. The V gene's germline CDR1 is SGHRS and CDR2 YFSETQ. This CDR3 contains 14 residues. DNA for the CDR3: TGCGCCAGCAGCAGGGGCGGGGTCCGCACCGAGCAGTACTTC. As protein: CASSRGGVRTEQYF.

This rearrangement joins TRBV19 to TRBJ1-2, with D hard to call. This CDR3 contains 14 residues. The germline V gene encodes CDR1 LNHDA and CDR2 SQIVND (reference sequence). V lost 3 bases and J lost 2, with 10 bases in between. Here the CDR3 reads CASSMYAINYGYTF. CDR3 DNA sequence: TGTGCCAGTAGTATGTACGCTATCAACTATGGCTACACCTTC. Complete variable domain (other parts from reference TRBV19 and TRBJ1-2): DGGITQSPKYLFRKEGQNVTLSCEQNLNHDAMYWYRQDPGQGLRLIYYSQIVNDFQKGDIAEGYSVSREKKESFPLTVTSAQKNPTAFYLCASSMYAINYGYTFGSGTRLTVV.

This chain uses TRBV5-1 with TRBJ1-1, with a tentative D call TRBD1 (5 bases). The CDR3 is 15 amino acids. The V gene lost 0 bases and the J gene lost 2 bases, with 11 bases spanning the gap. Germline CDR1 and CDR2: SGHRS and YFSETQ. CDR3 in DNA: TGCGCCAGCAGCTTGGTTGGGGGGATCAACACTGAAGCTTTCTTT. It codes for CASSLVGGINTEAFF.

This rearrangement joins TRBV28 to TRBJ2-1; D remains unclear. The CDR3 loop spans 14 amino acids. Germline V gene lookup returns CDR1 MDHEN and CDR2 SYDVKM. Trimming pared 3 bases from V and 7 bases from J, leaving 13 bases between. This CDR3 is CASSFRSRVNEQFF. The CDR3 region has the DNA TGTGCCAGCAGTTTTAGAAGTAGAGTAAATGAGCAGTTCTTC.

This clone was counted once. The chain employs TRBV7-9 and TRBJ2-3, with 12 bases matching TRBD2. J was trimmed by 5 bases and V by 5 bases; bases with no gene match: 8. Germline CDR1 and CDR2: SEHNR and FQNEAQ (reference sequence). This CDR3 comprises 16 residues. CDR3 bases: TGTGCCAGCAGCGCGCTAGCGGGAGGGTTTTTAGATACGCAGTATTTT. Its translation: CASSALAGGFLDTQYF.

The rearrangement uses TRBV5-1 and TRBJ2-1; 8 nucleotides line up with TRBD2. Trimming took 0 bases from V and 4 from J; bases not matched to a gene: 3. Germline-derived CDR1 and CDR2 are SGHRS and YFSETQ. This CDR3 comprises 15 residues. The CDR3 DNA follows: TGCGCCAGCAGCTTGGGAGGGACTAGATACAATGAGCAGTTCTTC. It yields the protein CASSLGGTRYNEQFF.

V is TRBV19 and J is TRBJ2-2; 8 bases fit TRBD1. CDR3 length: 15 residues. V was pared by 5 bases and J by 1 base, with 3 bases of the junction left unmatched. The germline V gene encodes CDR1 LNHDA and CDR2 SQIVND (reference sequence). CDR3 in DNA: TGTGCCAGTAGTCTGGGGACAGGGAACACCGGGGAGCTGTTTTTT. It codes for CASSLGTGNTGELFF.

In its sample, this clone was seen once. The rearrangement links TRBV19 to TRBJ1-2, with 11 positions matching TRBD1. CDR3 size: 13 residues. The J segment lost 4 bases and the V segment lost 6 bases, leaving 1 base of the junction unmatched. From germline, CDR1 is LNHDA and CDR2 SQIVND (reference sequence). The CDR3 sequence: CASRGQGAYGYTF. The CDR3 region has the DNA TGTGCCAGTAGAGGACAGGGGGCCTATGGCTACACCTTC.

This chain uses TRBV18 with TRBJ2-7, with TRBD1 matching 8 bases. Germline-derived CDR1 and CDR2 are KGHSH and LQKENI. This CDR3 has 16 residues. J lost 7 bases, V lost 6 bases, and 17 bases had no gene match. CDR3 region: CASSPTVPGQAGEQYF. In DNA form, the CDR3 reads TGTGCCAGCTCTCCAACTGTCCCGGGACAGGCGGGAGAGCAGTACTTC.

The genes are TRBV27 and TRBJ2-3; tentative D call: TRBD2 (6 bases). Trimming took 3 bases from V and 6 from J, leaving 16 bases between them. Germline CDR1 reads MNHEY; CDR2 reads SMNVEV (reference sequence). The CDR3 is 15 amino acids. This chain's CDR3 is CASSLSGVGGDTQYF. In nucleotides, the CDR3 is TGTGCCAGCAGTTTGTCGGGAGTAGGAGGGGATACGCAGTATTTT.

This chain links TRBV7-8 with TRBJ2-1; TRBD2 matches 9 bases. With V trimmed by 0 bases and J by 6 bases, 12 bases remained unmatched. CDR1 is SGHVS, CDR2 FQNEAQ, per germline. The CDR3 spans 18 residues. In nucleotides, the CDR3 is TGTGCCAGCAGCTTAGCAAACACGGCGGGAGGGCCTAGCAATGAGCAGTTCTTC. This encodes CASSLANTAGGPSNEQFF.

This chain joins TRBV9 and TRBJ1-2, with D possibly TRBD1 on 6 matching bases. Germline loops: CDR1 SGDLS, CDR2 YYNGEE. The CDR3 length is 17 residues. With 3 bases removed from V and 4 bases from J, the gap between germline ends came to 22 bases. CDR3 coding DNA: TGTGCCAGCAGCGCGGACAGCCGCAGCAGCCTGCTCTATGGCTACACCTTC. Translating gives CASSADSRSSLLYGYTF.

V is TRBV6-6 and J is TRBJ1-2; D not resolved. V lost 6 bases and J lost 13, with 24 bases in between. This CDR3 spans 14 amino acids. Germline assignment: CDR1 MNHNY and CDR2 SVGAGI (reference sequence). The CDR3 protein is CASSKNGLSESPTF. The CDR3 DNA reads as TGTGCCAGCAGCAAGAACGGACTCTCCGAATCGCCCACCTTC.